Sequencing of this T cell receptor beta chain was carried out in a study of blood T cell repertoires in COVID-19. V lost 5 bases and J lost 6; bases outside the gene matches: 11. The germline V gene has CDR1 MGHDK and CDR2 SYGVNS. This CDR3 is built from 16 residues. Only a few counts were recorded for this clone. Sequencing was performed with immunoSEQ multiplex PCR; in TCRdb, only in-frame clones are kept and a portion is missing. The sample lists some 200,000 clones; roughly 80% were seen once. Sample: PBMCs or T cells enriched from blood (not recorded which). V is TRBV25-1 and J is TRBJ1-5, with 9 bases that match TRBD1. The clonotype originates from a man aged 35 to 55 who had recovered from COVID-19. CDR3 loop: CASSPDGTGSIQPQHF. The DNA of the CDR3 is TGTGCCAGCAGTCCTGATGGGACAGGGTCGATTCAGCCCCAGCATTTT.